Following are 30 T cell receptor beta chains from one sample sequenced in a study of blood T cell repertoires in COVID-19 (TCRdb year 2020). The library came from the immunoSEQ multiplex PCR assay. TCRdb carries this immuneACCESS record with in-frame sequences only. Its versions omit some clonotypes, under half of them owing to an unresolved V gene in the studies checked, with the rest unexplained. The sample has 280,000 or so clones on record, approximately 88% of them singletons. The top ten clones comprise just under 7% of the sample. The sequencing sample was made of peripheral blood. Source of these receptors: a woman in her twenties or thirties who had recovered from COVID-19.

This chain joins TRBV6-5 and TRBJ2-3; TRBD1 aligns across 9 bases. Trimming removed 6 bases from V and 5 bases from J; junction bases left unmatched: 6. The CDR3 length is 14 residues. CDR1 is MNHEY and CDR2 is SVGAGI in the germline V gene. This CDR3 is CASSPGQGLDTQYF. The CDR3, as DNA: TGTGCCAGCAGCCCGGGACAGGGTTTAGATACGCAGTATTTT.

The chain uses TRBV9 and TRBJ2-3; D gene uncertain. Germline values: CDR1 SGDLS, CDR2 YYNGEE. Trimming shortened V by 0 bases and J by 2 bases, and 16 bases separated the two germline ends. This CDR3 comprises 17 residues. This chain's CDR3 is CASSVGSGVRLTDTQYF. In nucleotides, the CDR3 is TGTGCCAGCAGCGTAGGATCTGGCGTCAGACTCACAGATACGCAGTATTTT.

CDR3 nucleotides: TGCGCCAGCAGCGAGGGGACTACCATCTACAATGAGCAGTTCTTC. This translates into CASSEGTTIYNEQFF. This chain connects TRBV5-1 to TRBJ2-1; 7 bases fit TRBD2. The V and J ends lost 4 bases and 3 bases, in that order; junction bases with no gene match: 7. CDR1 is SGHRS and CDR2 is YFSETQ in the germline V gene. The CDR3 is 15 residues long.

This chain connects TRBV29-1 to TRBJ1-5; D is ambiguous. V was pared by 4 bases and J by 0 bases, with 7 bases between. This CDR3 comprises 13 residues. Germline CDR1 SQVTM, CDR2 ANQGSEA. The CDR3 region has the DNA TGCAGCGTTGCTGAGAATAGCAATCAGCCCCAGCATTTT. This translates into CSVAENSNQPQHF.

The rearrangement uses TRBV28 and TRBJ1-1; D gene uncertain. V lost 6 bases and J lost 4, with 18 bases in between. The germline V gene has CDR1 MDHEN and CDR2 SYDVKM. This CDR3 region has 15 residues. The CDR3 coding sequence is TGTGCCAGCAGCCTACCTTTTGAGGAGAGCACTGAAGCTTTCTTT. Protein product: CASSLPFEESTEAFF.

The chain joins TRBV2 to TRBJ2-6, with D unresolved. Germline CDR1 reads SNHLY; CDR2 reads FYNNEI. The CDR3 is made up of 12 amino acids. V lost 8 bases, J lost 2 bases, and 4 bases lay in between. Here the CDR3 reads CASEAGANVLTF. DNA of the CDR3: TGTGCCAGCGAGGCTGGGGCCAACGTCCTGACTTTC.

V gene TRBV6-5 combines with J gene TRBJ2-7, with 9 bases aligning to TRBD2. V was pared by 11 bases and J by 7 bases, with 12 bases of the junction left unmatched. CDR1 is MNHEY, CDR2 SVGAGI, per germline. This CDR3 has 13 residues. Here the CDR3 reads CAYGTSLPGEQYF. The CDR3 coding sequence is TGTGCCTACGGGACTAGCCTCCCGGGGGAGCAGTACTTC.

This clone was observed at least ten times. The V call is TRBV6-6, the J call TRBJ1-1; D is unresolved. The germline V gene encodes CDR1 MNHNY and CDR2 SVGAGI (reference sequence). The V end was cut by 5 bases, the J end by 7 bases, with 8 bases between. The CDR3 runs to 11 residues. The CDR3 coding sequence is TGTGCCAGCAGTCCAAAAATTGAAGCTTTCTTT. This translates into CASSPKIEAFF.

This clone was detected only a few times. A much larger clone lies a single base off, so this may be a read error. The same CDR3 arises from other DNA sequences in this sample as well. V gene TRBV7-9 combines with J gene TRBJ1-2; D is perhaps TRBD1 (5 bases). The length of the CDR3 is 13 residues. CDR1 and CDR2 from the germline V gene are SEHNR and FQNEAQ (reference sequence). The germline V and J ends were trimmed by 1 base and 2 bases, with 5 bases remaining between them. The CDR3, as DNA: TGTGCCAGCAGCTTAGGACAGAACTATGGCTACACCTTC. Translated: CASSLGQNYGYTF.

Turning to this clone: This sample includes further DNA sequences coding for the same CDR3. Here the CDR3 DNA reads TGTGCCAGCAGTTTAGGACAGTTGGGTGAGCAGTTCTTC. This translates into CASSLGQLGEQFF. The rearrangement uses TRBV28 and TRBJ2-1, with a weak D call TRBD1 (6 bases). The CDR3 is made up of 13 amino acids. The ends were cut back, 2 bases at V and 9 bases at J, with 11 bases in the middle. Germline CDR1 reads MDHEN; CDR2 reads SYDVKM.

The chain recombines TRBV9 with TRBJ2-7; possible D gene TRBD1, 8 bases. The V end lost 10 bases, the J end lost 3 bases, and 29 bases lay between the germline ends. The germline V gene has CDR1 SGDLS and CDR2 YYNGEE. The CDR3 loop spans 17 amino acids. This chain's CDR3 is CAPRGEDRAPSNYEQYF. CDR3 nucleotides: TGTGCCCCACGGGGGGAGGACAGGGCCCCTTCGAACTACGAGCAGTACTTC.

The V gene is TRBV5-1, the J gene TRBJ1-4; D is possibly TRBD1 (6 bases). The CDR3 contains 16 residues. Germline CDR1 reads SGHRS; CDR2 reads YFSETQ. With 0 bases removed from V and 8 bases from J, the gap between germline ends came to 17 bases. This CDR3 reads CASSLGTQSGEEKLFF. The CDR3 DNA follows: TGCGCCAGCAGCTTGGGGACCCAGTCAGGGGAGGAAAAACTGTTTTTT.

The chain links TRBV20-1 to TRBJ2-7; D is unresolved. Trimming left V 3 bases short and J 4 bases short, with 10 bases between. The CDR3 covers 12 residues. Germline CDR1 reads DFQATT; CDR2 reads SNEGSKA (reference sequence). The CDR3 nucleotides are TGCAGTGCTAGTGACCGGTTATACGAGCAGTACTTC. This encodes CSASDRLYEQYF.

This clone was recorded only once. The gene calls are TRBV5-4 and TRBJ1-5, with a tentative D call TRBD1 (6 bases). The CDR3 extends over 14 amino acids. The germline CDR1 and CDR2 sequences are SGHNT and YYREEE (reference sequence). V was trimmed by 0 bases and J by 6 bases, leaving 10 bases between them. This CDR3 is CASSLGGQGQPQHF. The CDR3 DNA is TGTGCCAGCAGCTTGGGGGGGCAGGGTCAGCCCCAGCATTTT.

The chain is built from TRBV5-6 and TRBJ1-4; TRBD1 aligns across 10 bases. V trimming: 4 bases; J trimming: 5 bases; junction bases outside the gene matches: 5. CDR3 length: 15 amino acids. Germline CDR1 reads SGHDT; CDR2 reads YYEEEE. CDR3 in amino acids: CASSILTGGNEKLFF. The CDR3 DNA is TGTGCCAGCAGCATACTGACAGGGGGCAATGAAAAACTGTTTTTT.

The chain carries TRBV20-1 and TRBJ1-1; 7 bases agree with TRBD1. Looked up from germline, CDR1 is DFQATT and CDR2 is SNEGSKA (reference sequence). The V gene end was trimmed by 3 bases and the J gene end by 1 base; junction bases not matched to a gene: 8. This CDR3 region has 15 residues. Here the CDR3 DNA reads TGCAGTGCTAGTCAAGCCGGGACAGAGAACACTGAAGCTTTCTTT. As protein: CSASQAGTENTEAFF.

The chain combines TRBV3-1 (or the pseudogene TRBV3-2) with TRBJ2-1; 7 bases agree with TRBD1. Germline V CDR1 and CDR2: LGHDT, YNNKEL (reference sequence). CDR3 length: 13 residues. J was trimmed by 8 bases and V by 4 bases; bases with no gene match: 5. In DNA, the CDR3 is TGTGCCAGCAGCCTCGACAGGGACGATGAGCAGTTCTTC. Translating it yields CASSLDRDDEQFF.

The rearrangement joins TRBV4-1 to TRBJ2-5; 8 nucleotides align to TRBD1. Germline V CDR1 and CDR2: MGHRA, YSYEKL. The CDR3 consists of 15 residues. The ends lost 0 bases at V and 5 bases at J; junction bases unmatched: 5. The CDR3 sequence: CASSQDQGARETQYF. The DNA for the CDR3 is TGCGCCAGCAGCCAAGATCAGGGGGCGAGGGAGACCCAGTACTTC.

The J gene is TRBJ1-1, the V gene TRBV4-1; a possible D gene is TRBD1 (6 bases). The V and J ends lost 3 bases and 4 bases respectively, with 15 bases between them. Germline V gene data show CDR1 as MGHRA and CDR2 as YSYEKL. The CDR3 is 15 residues long. CDR3 sequence reads: CASSHLGGGGTEAFF. The CDR3 nucleotides read TGCGCCAGCAGCCATTTAGGGGGGGGTGGCACTGAAGCTTTCTTT.

The gene calls are TRBV30 and TRBJ2-5, with D unresolved. The germline V and J ends were trimmed by 0 bases and 2 bases, with 4 bases remaining between them. Germline V gene lookup returns CDR1 GTSNPN and CDR2 SVGIG (reference sequence). This CDR3 region has 12 residues. CDR3 nucleotides: TGTGCCTGGAGTGTACTTCAAGAGACCCAGTACTTC. Protein sequence: CAWSVLQETQYF.

V gene TRBV7-2 combines with J gene TRBJ2-1; no clear D. Trimming cost V 2 bases and J 10 bases, with 15 bases left between them. There are 14 residues in the CDR3. CDR1 and CDR2 from the germline V gene are SGHTA and FQGNSA. The chain's CDR3 is CASSLIHSLGEQFF. Written as DNA, the CDR3 is TGTGCCAGCAGCTTAATCCACAGCCTCGGAGAGCAGTTCTTC.

The V and J genes are TRBV2 and TRBJ1-6; the match to TRBD1 covers 10 bases. Germline V gene data show CDR1 as SNHLY and CDR2 as FYNNEI. CDR3 length: 14 amino acids. The ends lost 7 bases at V and 10 bases at J; junction bases unmatched: 7. The CDR3 loop reads CASTPGQGNSPLHF. DNA for the CDR3: TGTGCCAGCACCCCGGGACAGGGGAACTCACCCCTCCACTTT.

This clone occurred a few times. V is TRBV5-1 and J is TRBJ2-6; a weak D match, TRBD2 (7 bases). This CDR3 has 17 amino acids. Germline-derived CDR1 and CDR2 are SGHRS and YFSETQ. V lost 7 bases and J 3 bases, leaving 20 bases between the germline ends. The CDR3 DNA sequence: TGCGCCAGCGGAGGGGGAGTAGCGGGCCTTGGGGCCAACGTCCTGACTTTC. Translating it yields CASGGGVAGLGANVLTF.

This clone is a singleton in its sample. With a much larger clone just one base away, this may be a read error. Distinct nucleotide sequences in the sample also encode this CDR3. The genes are TRBV7-3 and TRBJ2-7, with 9 bases lining up with TRBD2. This CDR3 comprises 15 residues. Germline CDR1 SGHTA, CDR2 FQGTGA. V shed 3 bases, J shed 1 base, and the junction held 4 bases outside the gene matches. The CDR3, as DNA: TGTGCCAGCAGCTTTTCAGCGGGGGGTTCCTACGAGCAGTACTTC. Encoded protein: CASSFSAGGSYEQYF. The complete variable domain, with remaining parts taken from reference TRBV7-3 and TRBJ2-7, reads GAGVSQTPSNKVTEKGKYVELRCDPISGHTALYWYRQSLGQGPEFLIYFQGTGAADDSGLPNDRFFAVRPEGSVSTLKIQRTERGDSAVYLCASSFSAGGSYEQYFGPGTRLTVT.

V and J are TRBV6-5 and TRBJ2-7; 11 bases fit TRBD1. Germline CDR1 reads MNHEY; CDR2 reads SVGAGI. Losses at the gene ends were 7 bases for V and 3 bases for J; bases not matched to a gene: 8. The CDR3 is 15 amino acids. The CDR3 bases are TGTGCCAGCACCGAATCCGGGACAGGGGGCTACGAGCAGTACTTC. It is translated as CASTESGTGGYEQYF.

The chain carries TRBV20-1 and TRBJ1-1; D not resolved. Germline CDR1 DFQATT, CDR2 SNEGSKA (reference sequence). The CDR3 has 12 amino acids. The V gene lost 3 bases and the J gene lost 1 base, with 6 bases spanning the gap. The CDR3 region has the DNA TGCAGTGCTAGTATAGCGAACACTGAAGCTTTCTTT. Translated: CSASIANTEAFF.

The chain uses TRBV29-1 and TRBJ1-1, with 10 bases lining up with TRBD1. The CDR3 is 18 residues long. V trimming: 1 base; J trimming: 0 bases; junction bases outside the gene matches: 11. The germline V gene encodes CDR1 SQVTM and CDR2 ANQGSEA. The CDR3, as DNA: TGCAGCGTTGAAGCCCGAGTAAGGACAGGGGGTATGAACACTGAAGCTTTCTTT. It specifies CSVEARVRTGGMNTEAFF.

V gene TRBV7-8 combines with J gene TRBJ1-5; 8 nucleotides line up with TRBD1. V trimming: 3 bases; J trimming: 6 bases; junction bases outside the gene matches: 7. CDR1 is SGHVS and CDR2 is FQNEAQ in the germline V gene. The CDR3 is 15 amino acids. CDR3 sequence reads: CASSFVGQGGQPQHF. The DNA for the CDR3 is TGTGCCAGCAGCTTCGTCGGACAGGGTGGTCAGCCCCAGCATTTT.

The rearrangement joins TRBV10-3 to TRBJ2-2, with TRBD1 matching 7 bases. Trimming took 0 bases from V and 6 from J; bases not matched to a gene: 4. The CDR3 is made up of 15 amino acids. Germline loops: CDR1 ENHRY, CDR2 SYGVKD. As DNA, the CDR3 is TGTGCCATCAGTGAGTCGGGACAGTCGGCCGGGGAGCTGTTTTTT. As protein: CAISESGQSAGELFF.

This clone was seen a handful of times. CDR3 sequence: CAISESTRTITEAFF. CDR3 coding DNA: TGTGCCATCAGTGAGTCGACGAGGACTATCACTGAAGCTTTCTTT. The chain couples TRBV10-3 to TRBJ1-1; D remains unclear. CDR1 is ENHRY, CDR2 SYGVKD, per germline. The V and J ends lost 0 bases and 4 bases respectively, with 12 bases between them. The CDR3 spans 15 residues.